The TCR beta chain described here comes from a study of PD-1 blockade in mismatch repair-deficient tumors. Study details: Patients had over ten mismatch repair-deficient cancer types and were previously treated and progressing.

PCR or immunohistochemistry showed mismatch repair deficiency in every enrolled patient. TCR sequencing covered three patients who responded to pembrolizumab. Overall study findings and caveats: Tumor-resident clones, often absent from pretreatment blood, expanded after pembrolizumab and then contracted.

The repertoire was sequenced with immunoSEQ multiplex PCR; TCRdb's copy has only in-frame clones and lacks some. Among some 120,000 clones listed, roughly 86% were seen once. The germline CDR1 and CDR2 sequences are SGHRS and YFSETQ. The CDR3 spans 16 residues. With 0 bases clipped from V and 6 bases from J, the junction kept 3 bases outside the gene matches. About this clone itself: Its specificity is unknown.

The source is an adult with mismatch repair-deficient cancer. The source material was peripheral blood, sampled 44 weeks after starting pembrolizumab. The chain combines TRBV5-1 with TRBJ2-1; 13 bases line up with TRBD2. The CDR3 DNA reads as TGCGCCAGCAGCTTGGGGGGGACTAGCGGGACCAATGAGCAGTTCTTC. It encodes CASSLGGTSGTNEQFF.